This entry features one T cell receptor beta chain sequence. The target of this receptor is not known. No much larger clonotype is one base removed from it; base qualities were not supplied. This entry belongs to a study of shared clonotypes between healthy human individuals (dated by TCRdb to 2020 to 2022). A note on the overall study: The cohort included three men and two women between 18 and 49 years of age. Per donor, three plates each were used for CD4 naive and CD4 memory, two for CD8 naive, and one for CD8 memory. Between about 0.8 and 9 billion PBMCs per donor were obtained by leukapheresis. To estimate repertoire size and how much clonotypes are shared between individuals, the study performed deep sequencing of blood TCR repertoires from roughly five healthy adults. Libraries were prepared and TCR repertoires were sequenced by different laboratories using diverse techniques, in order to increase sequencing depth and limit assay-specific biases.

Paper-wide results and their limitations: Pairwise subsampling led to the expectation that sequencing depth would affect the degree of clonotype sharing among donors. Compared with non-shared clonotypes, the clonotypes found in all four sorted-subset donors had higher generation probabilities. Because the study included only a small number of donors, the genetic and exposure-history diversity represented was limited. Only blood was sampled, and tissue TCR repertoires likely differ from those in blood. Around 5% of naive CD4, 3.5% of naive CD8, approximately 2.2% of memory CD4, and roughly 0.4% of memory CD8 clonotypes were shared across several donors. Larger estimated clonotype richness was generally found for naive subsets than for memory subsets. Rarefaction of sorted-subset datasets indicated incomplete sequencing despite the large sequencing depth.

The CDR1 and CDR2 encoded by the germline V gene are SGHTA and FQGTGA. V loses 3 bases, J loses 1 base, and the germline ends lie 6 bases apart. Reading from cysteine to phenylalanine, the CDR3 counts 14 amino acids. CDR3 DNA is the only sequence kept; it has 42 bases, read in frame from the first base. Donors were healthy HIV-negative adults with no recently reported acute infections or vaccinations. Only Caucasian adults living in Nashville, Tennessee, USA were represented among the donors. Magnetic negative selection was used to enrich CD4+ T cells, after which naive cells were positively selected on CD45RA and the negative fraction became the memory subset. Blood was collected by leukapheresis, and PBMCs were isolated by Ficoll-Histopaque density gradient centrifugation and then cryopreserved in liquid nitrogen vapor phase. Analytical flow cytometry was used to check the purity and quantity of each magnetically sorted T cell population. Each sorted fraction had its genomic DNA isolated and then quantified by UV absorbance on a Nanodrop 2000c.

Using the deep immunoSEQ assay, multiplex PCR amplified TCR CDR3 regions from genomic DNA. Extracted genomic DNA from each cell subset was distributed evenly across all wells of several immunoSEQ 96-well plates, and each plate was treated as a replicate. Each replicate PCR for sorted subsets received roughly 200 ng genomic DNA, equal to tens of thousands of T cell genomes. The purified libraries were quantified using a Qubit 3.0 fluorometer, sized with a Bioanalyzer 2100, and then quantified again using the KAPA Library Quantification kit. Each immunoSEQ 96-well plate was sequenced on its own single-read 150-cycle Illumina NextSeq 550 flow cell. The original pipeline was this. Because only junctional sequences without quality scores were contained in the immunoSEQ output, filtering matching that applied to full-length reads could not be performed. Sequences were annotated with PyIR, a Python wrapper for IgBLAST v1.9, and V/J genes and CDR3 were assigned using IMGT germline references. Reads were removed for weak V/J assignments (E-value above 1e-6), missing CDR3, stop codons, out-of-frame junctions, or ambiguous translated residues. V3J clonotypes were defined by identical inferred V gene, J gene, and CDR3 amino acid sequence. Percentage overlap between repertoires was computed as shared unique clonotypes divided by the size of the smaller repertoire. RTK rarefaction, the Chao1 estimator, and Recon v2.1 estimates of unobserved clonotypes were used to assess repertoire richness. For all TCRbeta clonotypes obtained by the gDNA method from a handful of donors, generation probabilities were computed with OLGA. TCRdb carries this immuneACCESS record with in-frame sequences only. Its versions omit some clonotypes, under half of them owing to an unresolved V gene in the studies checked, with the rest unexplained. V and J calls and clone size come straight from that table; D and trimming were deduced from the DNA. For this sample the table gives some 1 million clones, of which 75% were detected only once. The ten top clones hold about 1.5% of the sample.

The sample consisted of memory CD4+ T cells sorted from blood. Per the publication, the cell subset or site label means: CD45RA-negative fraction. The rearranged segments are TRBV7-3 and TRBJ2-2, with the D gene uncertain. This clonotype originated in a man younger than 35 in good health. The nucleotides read TGTGCCAGCAGCTTCTTGCAGAACACCGGGGAGCTGTTTTTT. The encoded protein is CASSFLQNTGELFF.